The rows below give T cell receptor beta chains drawn from one sample of a study of tumor T cells in aggressive B-cell lymphoma. The method was immunoSEQ multiplex PCR; TCRdb's version includes in-frame clones alone and lacks a portion of them. The sample carries 7,000 to 9,500 clones, roughly 85% recorded once. Specimen: tumor tissue. The source of these receptors is an adult with diffuse large B cell lymphoma. Both conserved end residues are part of each CDR3. A D gene is named only where the DNA matches it firmly. Clone size is given for some rows only: seen once, a few or many times, or a class if the clone is expanded.

>TRBV6-6|NA|TRBJ1-1|TRBD1
CASSYRTGFTEAFF
TGTGCCAGCAGTTACCGGACAGGGTTCACTGAAGCTTTTTTT
>TRBV7-8|NA|TRBJ2-7|NA
CASSFPTGTPFSVQYF
TGTGCCAGCAGCTTCCCTACCGGGACACCCTTTTCGGTGCAGTACTTC
>TRBV4-1|NA|TRBJ2-2|NA
CASSFARVGGTGELFF
TGCGCCAGCAGTTTCGCCCGGGTAGGTGGCACCGGGGAGCTGTTTTTT
>TRBV7-3|NA|TRBJ2-1|TRBD1
CASSTGQGFSEQFF
TGTGCCAGCAGTACGGGACAGGGGTTTTCCGAGCAGTTCTTC
>TRBV19|NA|TRBJ1-1|TRBD1
CASSKLDRVDTEAFF
TGTGCCAGTAGTAAGCTAGACAGGGTGGACACTGAAGCTTTCTTT
>TRBV5-6|NA|TRBJ2-1|NA
CASSLGGPHSYNEQFF
TGTGCCAGCAGCTTGGGGGGGCCCCACTCCTACAATGAGCAGTTCTTC
>TRBV19|NA|TRBJ2-3|NA
CASSSPRRGASTDTQYF
TGTGCCAGTAGTTCCCCCCGGCGGGGTGCTAGCACAGATACGCAGTATTTT
>TRBV27|once|TRBJ2-7|NA
CASRPTGVTLQYF
TGTGCCAGCAGACCCACAGGAGTGACACTCCAGTACTTC
>TRBV28|NA|TRBJ2-3|NA
CASSLRGTDTQYF
TGTGCCAGCAGTTTACGGGGCACAGATACGCAGTATTTT
>TRBV30|NA|TRBJ1-4|TRBD1
CAWTSGGEKLFF
TGTGCCTGGACCTCAGGGGGAGAAAAACTGTTTTTT
>TRBV13|NA|TRBJ1-1|TRBD1
CASSLEDRGPTEAFF
TGTGCCAGCAGCTTAGAGGACAGGGGGCCTACTGAAGCTTTCTTT
>TRBV28|NA|TRBJ1-2|NA
CASSSTQGLEGYTF
TGTGCCAGCAGTTCGACACAGGGTTTGGAGGGCTACACCTTC
>TRBV6-5|NA|TRBJ1-2|NA
CASIDDRSYGYTF
TGTGCCAGCATCGACGACAGGAGCTATGGCTACACCTTC
>TRBV7-9|NA|TRBJ1-6|NA
CASSLRGSYNSPLHF
TGTGCCAGCAGCTTGCGGGGCTCCTATAATTCGCCCCTCCACTTT
>TRBV2|NA|TRBJ2-7|NA
CASRPSSAPAVYF
TGTGCCAGCAGACCGTCATCTGCTCCGGCGGTGTACTTC
>TRBV10-3|NA|TRBJ1-6|NA
CAISELGEDSNSPLHF
TGTGCCATCAGTGAGTTGGGGGAGGATAGCAATTCACCCCTCCACTTT
>TRBV19|few|TRBJ1-3|TRBD1
CASSMGTGATGNTIYF
TGTGCCAGTAGTATGGGGACAGGGGCGACTGGAAACACCATATATTTT
>TRBV13|few|TRBJ2-3|NA
CASSLRLGDTDTQYF
TGTGCCAGCAGCTTACGTCTGGGCGACACAGATACGCAGTATTTT
>TRBV7-9|NA|TRBJ2-2|NA
CASSFGGELFF
TGTGCCAGCAGCTTCGGGGGGGAGCTGTTTTTT
>TRBV25-1|NA|TRBJ1-2|TRBD1
CASSAKGAGWGYTF
TGTGCCAGCAGTGCAAAGGGGGCGGGGTGGGGCTACACCTTC
>TRBV19|NA|TRBJ1-2|NA
CASSIDRRGGYTF
TGTGCCAGTAGTATAGATCGCAGGGGCGGCTACACCTTC
>TRBV14|NA|TRBJ1-2|NA
CASSQLGHLYGYTF
TGTGCCAGCAGCCAATTGGGACACCTCTATGGCTACACCTTC
>TRBV4-1|NA|TRBJ2-3|TRBD2
CASSRTSGGAEDTQYF
TGCGCCAGCAGCCGGACTAGCGGGGGGGCGGAAGATACGCAGTATTTT
>TRBV5-6|NA|TRBJ2-7|TRBD1
CASSLDRGYEQYF
TGTGCCAGCAGCTTGGACAGGGGCTACGAGCAGTACTTC
>TRBV5-4|NA|TRBJ1-1|TRBD1
CASSLTGAMNTEAFF
TGTGCCAGCAGCTTAACAGGGGCTATGAACACTGAAGCTTTCTTT
>TRBV4-3|NA|TRBJ2-7|NA
CASSQEVGGEGQYF
TGCGCCAGCAGCCAAGAAGTAGGGGGGGAGGGGCAGTACTTC
>TRBV9|NA|TRBJ1-1|NA
CASSVGSGINTEAFF
TGTGCCAGCAGCGTAGGGTCGGGGATAAACACTGAAGCTTTCTTT
>TRBV7-7|NA|TRBJ2-3|TRBD2
CASSASGGIDTQYF
TGTGCTAGCAGCGCCAGCGGGGGGATAGATACGCAGTATTTT
>TRBV19|once|TRBJ1-1|NA
CASSIPGNENTEAFF
TGTGCCAGTAGTATCCCAGGGAACGAAAACACTGAAGCTTTCTTT
>TRBV5-1|NA|TRBJ2-1|TRBD2
CASSLRSGGSHWQFF
TGCGCCAGCAGCTTGAGGAGCGGGGGGTCCCATTGGCAGTTCTTC
>TRBV6-5|NA|TRBJ2-3|TRBD2
CASRTAGFSTDTQYF
TGTGCCAGCAGAACAGCGGGGTTTAGCACAGATACGCAGTATTTT
>TRBV28|NA|TRBJ1-4|TRBD1
CASSFPTQLQGARGKLFF
TGTGCCAGCAGTTTTCCAACACAACTACAGGGGGCGAGGGGAAAACTGTTTTTT
>TRBV13|NA|TRBJ1-1|NA
CASSFPNTEAFF
TGTGCCAGCAGCTTCCCAAACACTGAAGCTTTCTTT
>TRBV9|NA|TRBJ2-7|TRBD1
CASSAGGSYEQYF
TGTGCCAGCAGCGCAGGGGGCTCCTACGAGCAGTACTTC
>TRBV7-2|NA|TRBJ2-7|TRBD2
CASSSRGGGSEQYF
TGTGCCAGCAGCTCGCGCGGCGGGGGGTCCGAGCAGTACTTC
>TRBV11-2|NA|TRBJ1-1|NA
CASSFASKTWNTEAFF
TGTGCCAGCAGCTTTGCATCCAAGACATGGAACACTGAAGCTTTCTTT
>TRBV4-3|NA|TRBJ2-7|TRBD1
CASSQEEQGEYEQYF
TGCGCCAGCAGCCAAGAAGAACAGGGGGAGTACGAGCAGTACTTC
>TRBV28|NA|TRBJ1-4|TRBD1
CASRKGQENEKLFF
TGTGCCAGCAGGAAAGGACAGGAGAATGAAAAACTGTTTTTT
>TRBV10-3|NA|TRBJ2-5|NA
CAISARGKQETQYF
TGTGCCATCAGTGCCCGGGGGAAACAAGAGACCCAGTACTTC
>TRBV19|NA|TRBJ2-5|NA
CASSRLSETQYF
TGTGCCAGTAGTAGGCTTTCCGAGACCCAGTACTTC
>TRBV28|NA|TRBJ1-2|NA
CASSSGGRGRLVDGYTF
TGTGCCAGCAGTTCCGGTGGCAGGGGCCGTCTTGTCGATGGCTACACCTTC
>TRBV4-2|NA|TRBJ1-2|NA
CASSPTVSGLYGYTF
TGTGCCAGCAGCCCTACGGTTTCAGGGCTCTATGGCTACACCTTC
>TRBV28|few|TRBJ1-2|NA
CASSPGQTLKIYGYTF
TGTGCCAGCAGTCCTGGACAGACGTTGAAAATTTATGGCTACACCTTC
>TRBV5-8|NA|TRBJ2-3|TRBD1
CASSWTGFSTDTQYF
TGTGCCAGCAGCTGGACAGGATTTTCTACAGATACGCAGTATTTT
>TRBV2|NA|TRBJ2-2|NA
CASRGRGGGELFF
TGTGCCAGCAGGGGTCGGGGTGGCGGGGAGCTGTTTTTT
>TRBV5-1|NA|TRBJ1-6|TRBD1
CASSPGAGQIFNSPLHF
TGCGCCAGCAGCCCTGGGGCGGGACAGATCTTTAATTCACCCCTCCACTTT
>TRBV5-6|NA|TRBJ1-4|NA
CASSLAGRSNEKLFF
TGTGCCAGCAGCTTGGCTGGGCGATCTAATGAAAAACTGTTTTTT
>TRBV2|few|TRBJ2-7|TRBD2
CASRTGPTSGGFSYEQYF
TGTGCCAGCAGGACCGGCCCGACTAGCGGGGGGTTCTCCTACGAGCAGTACTTC
>TRBV6-5|NA|TRBJ1-5|NA
CASSQDSFSNQPQHF
TGTGCCAGCAGCCAGGACAGCTTTAGCAATCAGCCCCAGCATTTT
>TRBV5-4|NA|TRBJ2-5|NA
CASSLYGAQYF
TGTGCCAGCAGCTTGTACGGGGCCCAGTACTTC
>TRBV6-1|NA|TRBJ2-7|TRBD2
CASSRGGEGEQYF
TGTGCCAGCAGCCGGGGTGGGGAGGGCGAGCAGTACTTC
>TRBV9|NA|TRBJ2-2|NA
CASGRTSANTGELFF
TGTGCCAGCGGCCGGACATCCGCGAACACCGGGGAGCTGTTTTTT
>TRBV5-6|NA|TRBJ1-2|NA
CASSQDWANYGYTF
TGTGCCAGCAGTCAGGACTGGGCAAACTATGGCTACACCTTC
>TRBV10-3|NA|TRBJ2-5|TRBD2
CAIAYGASGGGYQETQYF
TGTGCCATCGCCTATGGGGCTAGCGGGGGCGGGTACCAAGAGACCCAGTACTTC
>TRBV7-2|NA|TRBJ2-5|NA
CASSLVGPETQYF
TGTGCCAGCAGCTTAGTGGGGCCAGAGACCCAGTACTTC
>TRBV7-9|NA|TRBJ2-7|NA
CASSLTGPNEQYF
TGTGCCAGCAGCTTAACAGGACCCAACGAGCAGTACTTC
>TRBV7-7|NA|TRBJ2-2|TRBD1
CASSLQGAGGELFF
TGTGCTAGCAGCTTGCAGGGGGCCGGCGGGGAGCTGTTTTTT
>TRBV11-3|NA|TRBJ2-2|TRBD1
CASSLVAGGHGELFF
TGTGCCAGCAGCTTAGTAGCAGGGGGCCACGGGGAGCTGTTTTTT
>TRBV30|once|TRBJ1-5|NA
CAWSEGLRQPQHF
TGTGCCTGGAGTGAAGGACTTAGGCAGCCCCAGCATTTT
>TRBV5-1|NA|TRBJ2-3|TRBD2
CASSGGGLNTDTQYF
TGCGCCAGCTCGGGCGGGGGGCTCAACACAGATACGCAGTATTTT